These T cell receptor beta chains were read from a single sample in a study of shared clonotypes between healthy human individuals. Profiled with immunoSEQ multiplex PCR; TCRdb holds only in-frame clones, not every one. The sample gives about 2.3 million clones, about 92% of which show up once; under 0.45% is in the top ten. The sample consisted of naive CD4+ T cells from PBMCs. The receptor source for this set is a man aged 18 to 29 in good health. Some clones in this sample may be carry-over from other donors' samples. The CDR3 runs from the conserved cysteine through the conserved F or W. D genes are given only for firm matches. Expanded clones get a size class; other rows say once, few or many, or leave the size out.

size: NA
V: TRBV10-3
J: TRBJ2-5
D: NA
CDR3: CAISESRRAPQETQYF
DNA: TGTGCCATCAGTGAGTCACGTCGGGCACCCCAAGAGACCCAGTACTTC

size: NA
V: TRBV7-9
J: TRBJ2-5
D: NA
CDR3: CASSAPRETQYF
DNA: TGTGCCAGCAGCGCCCCCCGGGAGACCCAGTACTTC

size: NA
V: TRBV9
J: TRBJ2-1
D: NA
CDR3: CASSVSIGLAYNEQFF
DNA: TGTGCCAGCAGCGTATCGATAGGACTCGCATACAATGAGCAGTTCTTC

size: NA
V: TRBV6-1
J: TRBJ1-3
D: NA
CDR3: CASSGTYPGNTIYF
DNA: TGTGCCAGCAGTGGGACATATCCTGGAAACACCATATATTTT

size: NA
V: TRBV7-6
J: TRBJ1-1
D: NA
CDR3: CASSLERGEAFF
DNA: TGTGCCAGCAGCTTAGAAAGGGGTGAAGCTTTCTTT

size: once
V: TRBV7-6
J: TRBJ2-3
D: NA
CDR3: CASSLGSFPDTQYF
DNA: TGTGCCAGCAGCTTAGGATCGTTCCCAGATACGCAGTATTTT

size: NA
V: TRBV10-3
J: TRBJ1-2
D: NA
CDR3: CATSSGTGAEAF
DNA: TGTGCCACCTCTTCCGGGACTGGTGCCGAAGCCTTC

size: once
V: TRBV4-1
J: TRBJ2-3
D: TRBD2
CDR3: CASSQTGLAGVPDTQYF
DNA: TGCGCCAGCAGCCAAACCGGACTAGCGGGAGTTCCAGATACGCAGTATTTT

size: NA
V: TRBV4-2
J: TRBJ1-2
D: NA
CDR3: CASSQVFRVNYGYTF
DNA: TGTGCCAGCAGCCAAGTTTTTCGGGTTAACTATGGCTACACCTTC

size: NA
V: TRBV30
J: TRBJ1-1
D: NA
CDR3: CAWRFGTLNIAFF
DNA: TGTGCCTGGAGGTTTGGGACTCTGAATATAGCTTTCTTT

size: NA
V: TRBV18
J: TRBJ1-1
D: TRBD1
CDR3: CASSPPAGGMNTEAFF
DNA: TGTGCCAGCTCACCACCGGCAGGGGGTATGAACACTGAAGCTTTCTTT

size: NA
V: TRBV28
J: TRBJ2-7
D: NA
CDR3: CASRGDRQARTQSSYEQYF
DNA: TGTGCCAGCAGGGGGGACCGCCAGGCCCGGACTCAGAGTTCCTACGAGCAGTACTTC

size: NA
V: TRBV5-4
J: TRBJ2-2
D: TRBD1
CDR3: CASSPGQANTGELFF
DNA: TGTGCCAGCAGCCCCGGACAGGCGAACACCGGGGAGCTGTTTTTT

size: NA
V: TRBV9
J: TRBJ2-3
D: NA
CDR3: CASSVGISGVSREDF
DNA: TGTGCCAGCAGCGTAGGTATTAGCGGAGTCAGCAGGGAGGATTTT

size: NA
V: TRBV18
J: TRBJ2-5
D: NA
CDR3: CASSPQVIRGETQYF
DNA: TGTGCCAGCTCACCCCAGGTGATTAGAGGAGAGACCCAGTACTTC

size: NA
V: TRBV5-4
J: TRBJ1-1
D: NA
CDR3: CASRPGENTEAFF
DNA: TGTGCCAGCAGGCCCGGGGAGAACACTGAAGCTTTCTTT

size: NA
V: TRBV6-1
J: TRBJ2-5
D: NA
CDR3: CASSDRTWYQETQYF
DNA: TGTGCCAGCAGTGACAGAACTTGGTACCAAGAGACCCAGTACTTC

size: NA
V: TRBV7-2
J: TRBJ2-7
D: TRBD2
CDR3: CASSLTSGSFNEQYF
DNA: TGTGCCAGCAGCTTAACTAGCGGGAGCTTCAACGAGCAGTACTTC

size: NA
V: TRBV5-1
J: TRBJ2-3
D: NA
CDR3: CASSPTTGYTDTQYF
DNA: TGCGCCAGCAGCCCCACGACAGGATACACAGATACGCAGTATTTT

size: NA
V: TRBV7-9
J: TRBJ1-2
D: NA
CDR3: CASSLAFQNSGNYGYTF
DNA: TGTGCCAGCAGCTTAGCGTTTCAGAACAGTGGGAACTATGGCTACACCTTC

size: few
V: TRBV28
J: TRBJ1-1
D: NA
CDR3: CASSLLRGEWNTEAFF
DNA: TGTGCCAGCAGTTTATTAAGGGGGGAATGGAACACTGAAGCTTTCTTT

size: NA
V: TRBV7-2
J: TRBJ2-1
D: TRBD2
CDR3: CASSFGGGRARHEQFF
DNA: TGTGCCAGCAGCTTCGGCGGCGGGAGGGCGCGACATGAGCAGTTCTTC

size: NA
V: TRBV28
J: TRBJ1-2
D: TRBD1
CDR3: CASSPPTTGALLRGYTF
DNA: TGTGCCAGCAGTCCCCCAACGACAGGGGCCCTCTTGCGTGGCTACACCTTC

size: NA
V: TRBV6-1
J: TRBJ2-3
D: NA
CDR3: CASSEALLISTDTQYF
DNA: TGTGCCAGCAGTGAGGCCCTACTAATCAGCACAGATACGCAGTATTTT

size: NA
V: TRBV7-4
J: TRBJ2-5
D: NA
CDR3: CASSLGWAGPRGRETQYF
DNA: TGTGCCAGCAGCTTAGGATGGGCTGGTCCAAGGGGTCGGGAGACCCAGTACTTC

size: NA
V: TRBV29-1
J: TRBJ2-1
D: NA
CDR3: CSVAPQSYNEQFF
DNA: TGCAGCGTTGCGCCTCAGTCCTACAATGAGCAGTTCTTC

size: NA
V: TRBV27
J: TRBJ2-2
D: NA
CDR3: CASSSATGELFF
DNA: TGTGCCAGCAGTTCAGCGACCGGGGAGCTGTTTTTT

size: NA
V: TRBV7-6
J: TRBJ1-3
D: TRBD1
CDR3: CASSFGQGLSGNTIYF
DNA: TGTGCCAGCAGCTTCGGACAGGGTTTATCTGGAAACACCATATATTTT

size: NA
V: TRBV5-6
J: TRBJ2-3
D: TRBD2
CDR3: CASSLRAGVRDTQYF
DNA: TGTGCCAGCAGCTTGAGGGCGGGAGTGAGGGATACGCAGTATTTT

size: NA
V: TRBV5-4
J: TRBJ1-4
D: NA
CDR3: CASRRAGEGVAKLFF
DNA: TGTGCCAGCAGGCGGGCAGGGGAAGGGGTGGCAAAACTGTTTTTT

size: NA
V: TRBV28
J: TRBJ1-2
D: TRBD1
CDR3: CASSFLTGNYGYTF
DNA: TGTGCCAGCAGTTTCTTGACAGGGAACTATGGCTACACCTTC

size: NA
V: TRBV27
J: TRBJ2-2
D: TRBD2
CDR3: CASRKREEIGELFF
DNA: TGTGCCAGCAGGAAACGGGAGGAGATCGGGGAGCTGTTTTTT

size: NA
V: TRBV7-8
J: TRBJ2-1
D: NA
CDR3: CASSFGGLGNEQFF
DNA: TGTGCCAGCAGCTTCGGGGGGCTGGGAAATGAGCAGTTCTTC

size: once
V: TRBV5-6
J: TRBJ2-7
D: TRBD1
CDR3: CASSPDRGPYEQYF
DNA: TGTGCCAGCAGCCCTGACAGGGGCCCCTACGAGCAGTACTTC

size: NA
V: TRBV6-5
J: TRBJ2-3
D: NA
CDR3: CASSSGTSTDTQYF
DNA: TGTGCCAGCAGTTCGGGGACTAGCACAGATACGCAGTATTTT

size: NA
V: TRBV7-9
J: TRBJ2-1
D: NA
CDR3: CASSLVSDYNEQFF
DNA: TGTGCCAGCAGCTTAGTGTCGGACTACAATGAGCAGTTCTTC

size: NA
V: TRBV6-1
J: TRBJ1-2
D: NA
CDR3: CASSESTGNYGYTF
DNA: TGTGCCAGCAGTGAATCGACGGGTAACTATGGCTACACCTTC

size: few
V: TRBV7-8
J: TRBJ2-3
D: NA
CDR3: CASSLSTDTQYF
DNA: TGTGCCAGCAGCTTAAGCACAGATACGCAGTATTTT

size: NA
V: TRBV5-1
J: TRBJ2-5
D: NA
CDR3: CASSLQGSGETQYF
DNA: TGCGCCAGCAGCTTGCAGGGGAGCGGGGAGACCCAGTACTTC

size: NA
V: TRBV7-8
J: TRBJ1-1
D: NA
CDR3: CASSTGDRSPTLAFF
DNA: TGTGCCAGCAGCACTGGGGACCGTTCCCCTACGCTAGCTTTCTTT

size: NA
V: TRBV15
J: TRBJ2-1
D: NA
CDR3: CATSRDINYNEQFF
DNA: TGTGCCACCAGCAGAGATATTAACTACAATGAGCAGTTCTTC